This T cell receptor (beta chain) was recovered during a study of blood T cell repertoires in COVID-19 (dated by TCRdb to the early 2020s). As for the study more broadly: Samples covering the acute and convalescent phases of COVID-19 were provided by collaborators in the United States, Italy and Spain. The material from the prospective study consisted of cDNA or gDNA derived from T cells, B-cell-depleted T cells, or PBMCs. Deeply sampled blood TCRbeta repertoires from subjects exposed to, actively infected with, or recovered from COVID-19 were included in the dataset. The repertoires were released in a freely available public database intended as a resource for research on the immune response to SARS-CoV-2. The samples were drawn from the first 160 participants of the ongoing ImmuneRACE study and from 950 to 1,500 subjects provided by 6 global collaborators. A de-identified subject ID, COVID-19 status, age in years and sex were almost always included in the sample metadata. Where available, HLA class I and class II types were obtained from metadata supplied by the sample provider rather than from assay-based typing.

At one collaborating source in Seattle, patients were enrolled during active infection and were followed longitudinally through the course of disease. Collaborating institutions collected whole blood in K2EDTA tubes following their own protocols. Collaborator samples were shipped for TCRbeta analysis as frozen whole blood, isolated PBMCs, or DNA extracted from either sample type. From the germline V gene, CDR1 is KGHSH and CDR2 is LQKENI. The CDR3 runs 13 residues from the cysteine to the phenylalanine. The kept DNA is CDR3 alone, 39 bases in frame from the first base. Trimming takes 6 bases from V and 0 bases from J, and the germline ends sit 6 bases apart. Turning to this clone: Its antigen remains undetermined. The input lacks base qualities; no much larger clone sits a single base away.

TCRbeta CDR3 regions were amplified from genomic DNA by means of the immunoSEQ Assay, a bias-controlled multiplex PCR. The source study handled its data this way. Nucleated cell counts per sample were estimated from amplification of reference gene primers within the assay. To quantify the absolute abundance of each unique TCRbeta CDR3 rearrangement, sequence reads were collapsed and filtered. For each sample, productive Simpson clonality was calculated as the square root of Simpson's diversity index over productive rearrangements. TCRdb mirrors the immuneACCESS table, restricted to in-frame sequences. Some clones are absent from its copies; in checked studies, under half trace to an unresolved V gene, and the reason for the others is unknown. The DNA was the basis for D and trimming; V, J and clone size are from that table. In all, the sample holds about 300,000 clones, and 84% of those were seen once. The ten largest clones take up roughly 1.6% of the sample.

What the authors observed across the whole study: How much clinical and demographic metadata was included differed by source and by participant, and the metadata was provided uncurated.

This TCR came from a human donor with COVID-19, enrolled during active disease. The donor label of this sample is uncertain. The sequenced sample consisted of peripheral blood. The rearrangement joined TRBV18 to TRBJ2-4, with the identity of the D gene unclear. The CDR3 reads CASSVIAKNIQYF. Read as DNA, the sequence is TGTGCCAGCTCTGTAATAGCCAAAAACATTCAGTACTTC.